This T cell receptor beta chain was documented in a study of OX40 agonist ivuxolimab in advanced cancers. Study-wide results and limits: At 0.1 to 3.0 mg/kg, CD4+ and CD8+ blood T cells expanded clonally by week 6. No antigen was identified for the clonally expanded peripheral T cells. Also showing low normalized T-cell clonal expansion were some of the nonresponders.

With regard to this clone: What it binds is not known.

Sequenced by immunoSEQ multiplex PCR; TCRdb stores in-frame clones only, minus some. The table lists 90,000 to 120,000 clones, just over 90% of them singletons, with approximately 0.3% in the top ten. V lost 5 bases, J lost 2 bases, and 5 bases stayed unmatched. This CDR3 is 16 amino acids long. Germline V gives CDR1 LNHNV, CDR2 YYDKDF (reference sequence). This clonotype was sampled from an adult with an advanced solid tumor such as melanoma, head and neck, liver or kidney cancer. The chain is built from TRBV15 and TRBJ2-3; TRBD2 matches 12 bases. Sequenced material: CD4+ or CD8+ T cells sorted from blood, taken in a trial of the OX40 agonist ivuxolimab. Here the CDR3 DNA reads TGTGCCACCAGCTATAGGACTAGCGGGGTCACAGATACGCAGTATTTT. Residues: CATSYRTSGVTDTQYF.